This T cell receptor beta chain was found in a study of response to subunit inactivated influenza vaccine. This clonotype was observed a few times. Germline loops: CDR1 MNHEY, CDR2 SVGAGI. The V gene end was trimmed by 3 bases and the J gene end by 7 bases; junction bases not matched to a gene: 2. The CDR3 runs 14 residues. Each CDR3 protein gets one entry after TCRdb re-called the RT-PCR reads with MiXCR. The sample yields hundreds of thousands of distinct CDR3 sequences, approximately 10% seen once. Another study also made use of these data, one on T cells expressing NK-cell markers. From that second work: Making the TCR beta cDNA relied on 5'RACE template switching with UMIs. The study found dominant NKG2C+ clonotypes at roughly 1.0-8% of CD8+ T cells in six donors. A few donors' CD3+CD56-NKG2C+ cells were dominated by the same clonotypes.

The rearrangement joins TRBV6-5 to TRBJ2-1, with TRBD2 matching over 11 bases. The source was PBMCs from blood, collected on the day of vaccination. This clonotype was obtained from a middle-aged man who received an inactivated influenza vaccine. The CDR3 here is CASSYSGRANEQFF. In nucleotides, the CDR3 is TGTGCCAGCAGTTATAGCGGGAGGGCGAATGAGCAGTTCTTC.